This entry describes one T cell receptor beta chain. These data come from a study of T cells after yellow fever vaccination. The CDR3 has 14 residues. The germline V gene encodes CDR1 SGHTA and CDR2 FQGTGA. V gave up 4 bases and J gave up 4 bases; unmatched junction bases: 3. MiXCR, applied by TCRdb to the 5' RACE reads, yields one record per CDR3 protein. The sample yields some 600,000 distinct CDR3 sequences, roughly an eighth seen once. V is TRBV7-3 and J is TRBJ1-1; 10 bases line up with TRBD1. This sequence originates from a young man who received the YFV17D yellow fever vaccine. This material consisted of PBMCs, taken on the day of the yellow fever booster vaccination. The CDR3 nucleotides are TGTGCCAGCAGCTCTCGACAGGGGGCCACTGAAGCTTTCTTT. This encodes CASSSRQGATEAFF.